The 15 T cell receptor beta chains reported below all come from one sample, sequenced in a study of a mutant IDH1 vaccine in newly diagnosed glioma. Time point specified: week 35, safety follow-up. Each vaccine dose was 300 ug of mutant IDH1 20-mer peptide, with topical imiquimod. Using immunoSEQ multiplex PCR, the repertoire was profiled, and TCRdb retains in-frame clones only, with some absent. In the table there are approximately 31,000 clones, around 80% of which are singletons. These receptors lack a known antigen. Specimen: PBMCs, collected from a glioma patient whose treatment included an IDH1 peptide vaccine. These receptors all stem from a man aged 35-49 years with glioma. Some clones in this sample may be carry-over from other donors' samples.

The chain uses TRBV30 and TRBJ1-5; 7 bases line up with TRBD1. Germline trimming cut 0 bases from V and 7 bases from J; bases unmatched to any gene: 3. Germline lookup yields CDR1 GTSNPN and CDR2 SVGIG (reference sequence). This CDR3 spans 13 amino acids. CDR3 region: CAWSVTGDQPQHF. CDR3 DNA: TGTGCCTGGAGTGTAACAGGGGACCAGCCCCAGCATTTT.

This clone has only a few counts. The V gene is TRBV30, the J gene TRBJ2-7; 8 nucleotides agree with TRBD1. The germline V gene encodes CDR1 GTSNPN and CDR2 SVGIG (reference sequence). The junction had 11 bases not matched to a gene; V was cut back by 3 bases and J by 4 bases. The CDR3 is 15 residues long. This CDR3 is CAWRGDRDRRYEQYF. Here the CDR3 DNA reads TGTGCCTGGAGGGGAGACCGGGACAGGAGGTACGAGCAGTACTTC.

V is TRBV2 and J is TRBJ1-5; D remains ambiguous. The germline gives CDR1 SNHLY, CDR2 FYNNEI. The CDR3 sequence is 11 residues long. V was clipped by 6 bases and J by 7 bases, with 7 bases between them. The CDR3 sequence: CASRGGQPQHF. DNA for the CDR3: TGTGCCAGCAGGGGTGGGCAGCCCCAGCATTTT.

In its sample, this clone was seen a few times. The V call is TRBV7-2, the J call TRBJ2-7; 9 bases are shared with TRBD1. This CDR3 has 14 residues. Germline-derived CDR1 and CDR2 are SGHTA and FQGNSA. Losses at the gene ends were 5 bases for V and 2 bases for J; bases not matched to a gene: 4. The CDR3 DNA reads TGTGCCAGCAGCCGACAGGGGGGCGCCTACGAGCAGTACTTC. It codes for CASSRQGGAYEQYF.

With respect to this clone: Mismatch with germline at one junction end may stem from a read error. The V and J genes are TRBV7-7 and TRBJ2-3, with TRBD2 as a possible D gene (7 bases). The CDR3 spans 15 residues. CDR1 SSHAT and CDR2 FNYEAQ come from the germline V gene (reference sequence). CDR3 in amino acids: CASSLGGGRTDTQYF. DNA of the CDR3: TGTGCTAGCAGCCTGGGAGGGGGACGCACAGATACGCAGTATTTT.

This chain links TRBV15 with TRBJ1-6, with D maybe TRBD1 (6 bases). CDR1 LNHNV and CDR2 YYDKDF come from the germline V gene (reference sequence). The CDR3 covers 14 residues. V lost 0 bases, J lost 9 bases, and 9 bases lay in between. CDR3 amino acids: CATSRDRGVSPLHF. The CDR3, as DNA: TGTGCCACCAGCAGAGATAGGGGGGTTTCACCCCTCCACTTT.

The CDR3 region is CSVASGEETQYF. The CDR3 nucleotides are TGCAGCGTAGCAAGCGGGGAAGAGACCCAGTACTTC. The rearrangement joins TRBV29-1 to TRBJ2-5; 7 bases line up with TRBD2. The V segment lost 6 bases and the J segment 3 bases; nucleotides outside the gene matches: 4. Germline values: CDR1 SQVTM, CDR2 ANQGSEA. CDR3 length: 12 amino acids.

As DNA, the CDR3 is TGCAGCGTTGGACTAGCGGGGGGCGAGGAGACCCAGTACTTC. Protein: CSVGLAGGEETQYF. The J gene is TRBJ2-5, the V gene TRBV29-1; the match to TRBD2 covers 13 bases. This CDR3 spans 14 amino acids. The V and J ends lost 4 bases and 5 bases, in that order; junction bases with no gene match: 4. CDR1 and CDR2 from the germline V gene are SQVTM and ANQGSEA.

The chain links TRBV30 to TRBJ1-5; D not resolved. Germline loops: CDR1 GTSNPN, CDR2 SVGIG (reference sequence). V was clipped by 0 bases and J by 7 bases, with 13 bases between them. The CDR3 is made up of 14 amino acids. The CDR3 nucleotides read TGTGCCTGGAGTGTAAGGGAACCCAGGCAGCCCCAGCATTTT. Its translation: CAWSVREPRQPQHF.

This chain links TRBV11-2 with TRBJ2-1; tentatively, D is TRBD2 (5 bases). Per germline, CDR1 SGHAT and CDR2 FQNNGV. The CDR3 extends over 13 amino acids. V was pared by 5 bases and J by 3 bases, with 8 bases between. The CDR3 DNA follows: TGTGCCAGCAGCGGAGGTTTCTACAATGAGCAGTTCTTC. Protein: CASSGGFYNEQFF.

V is TRBV5-6 and J is TRBJ1-4; D gene uncertain. Germline V gives CDR1 SGHDT, CDR2 YYEEEE. Trimming removed 1 base at V and 0 bases at J, with 7 bases between. There are 15 residues in the CDR3. Written as DNA, the CDR3 is TGTGCCAGCAGCTTGTGGAGTACAACTAATGAAAAACTGTTTTTT. This encodes CASSLWSTTNEKLFF.

The rearrangement links TRBV4-1 to TRBJ1-2, with D possibly TRBD1 on 5 matching bases. The CDR3 has 16 amino acids. The V gene's germline CDR1 is MGHRA and CDR2 YSYEKL. Trimming left V 3 bases short and J 0 bases short, with 14 bases between. The CDR3 loop reads CASSQGGRSANYGYTF. The DNA for the CDR3 is TGCGCCAGCAGCCAGGGGGGACGGTCAGCTAACTATGGCTACACCTTC.

The table lists this clone with a few counts. The V and J genes are TRBV4-2 and TRBJ1-4, with D unresolved. The CDR3 covers 17 residues. CDR1 and CDR2 from the germline V gene are LGHNA and YNFKEQ. V was shortened by 0 bases and J by 0 bases, with 11 bases between the two germline ends. DNA of the CDR3: TGTGCCAGCAGCCAAGATCTGGCAGACCCAACTAATGAAAAACTGTTTTTT. This gives the protein CASSQDLADPTNEKLFF.

The chain is built from TRBV29-1 and TRBJ2-7; 10 bases match TRBD1. This CDR3 has 14 amino acids. V gave up 7 bases and J gave up 0 bases; unmatched junction bases: 6. Germline CDR1 and CDR2: SQVTM and ANQGSEA. As DNA, the CDR3 is TGCAGCGGACAGGGGGCGGGAGGCTCCTACGAGCAGTACTTC. As protein: CSGQGAGGSYEQYF.

The chain has TRBV9 and TRBJ1-1; 11 positions match TRBD1. This CDR3 comprises 15 residues. The trim removed 5 bases at V and 3 bases at J, leaving 6 bases unmatched. Germline loops: CDR1 SGDLS, CDR2 YYNGEE. For the CDR3, the DNA is TGTGCCAGCAGTTGGGGACAGGGGGGAGACACTGAAGCTTTCTTT. It yields the protein CASSWGQGGDTEAFF.